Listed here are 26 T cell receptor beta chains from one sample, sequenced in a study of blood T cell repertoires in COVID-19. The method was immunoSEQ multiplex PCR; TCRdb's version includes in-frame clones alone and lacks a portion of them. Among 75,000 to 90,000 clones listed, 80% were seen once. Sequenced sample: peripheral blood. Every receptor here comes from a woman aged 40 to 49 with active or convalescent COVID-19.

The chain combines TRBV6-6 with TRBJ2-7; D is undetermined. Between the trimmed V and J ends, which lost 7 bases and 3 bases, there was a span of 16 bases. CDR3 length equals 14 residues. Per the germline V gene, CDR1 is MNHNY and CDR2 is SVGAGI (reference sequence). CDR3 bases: TGTGCCAGCAAACTCCCAGGATATGGCTACGAGCAGTACTTC. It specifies CASKLPGYGYEQYF.

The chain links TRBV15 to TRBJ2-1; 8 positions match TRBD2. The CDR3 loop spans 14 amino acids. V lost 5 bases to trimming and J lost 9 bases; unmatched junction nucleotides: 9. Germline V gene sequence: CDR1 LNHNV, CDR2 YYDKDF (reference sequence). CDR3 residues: CATSPTSVGIEQFF. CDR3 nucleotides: TGTGCCACCAGCCCGACTAGCGTCGGGATTGAGCAGTTCTTC.

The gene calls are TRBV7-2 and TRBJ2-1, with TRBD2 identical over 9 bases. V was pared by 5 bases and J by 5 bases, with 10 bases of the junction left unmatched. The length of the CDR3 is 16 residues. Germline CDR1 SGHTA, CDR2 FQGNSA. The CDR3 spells CASSTRRLAGNNEQFF. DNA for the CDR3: TGTGCCAGCAGCACCCGGCGGCTAGCGGGGAACAATGAGCAGTTCTTC.

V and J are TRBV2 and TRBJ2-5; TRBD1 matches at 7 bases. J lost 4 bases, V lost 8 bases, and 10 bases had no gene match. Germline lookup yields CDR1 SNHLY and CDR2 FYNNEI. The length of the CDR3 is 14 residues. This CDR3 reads CASRDRFTGETQYF. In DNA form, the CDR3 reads TGTGCCAGCCGGGACAGATTCACTGGAGAGACCCAGTACTTC.

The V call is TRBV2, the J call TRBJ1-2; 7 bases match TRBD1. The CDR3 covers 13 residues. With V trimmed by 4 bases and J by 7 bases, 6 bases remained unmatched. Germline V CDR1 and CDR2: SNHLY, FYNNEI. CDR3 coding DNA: TGTGCCAGCAGTGGACAGGGACTAGGTGGCTACACCTTC. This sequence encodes CASSGQGLGGYTF.

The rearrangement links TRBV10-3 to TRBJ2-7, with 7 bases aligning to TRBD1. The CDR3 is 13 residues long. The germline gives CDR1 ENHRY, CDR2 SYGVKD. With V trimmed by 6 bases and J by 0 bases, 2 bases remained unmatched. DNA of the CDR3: TGTGCCATCAGCCGGGACAGCTCCTACGAGCAGTACTTC. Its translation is CAISRDSSYEQYF.

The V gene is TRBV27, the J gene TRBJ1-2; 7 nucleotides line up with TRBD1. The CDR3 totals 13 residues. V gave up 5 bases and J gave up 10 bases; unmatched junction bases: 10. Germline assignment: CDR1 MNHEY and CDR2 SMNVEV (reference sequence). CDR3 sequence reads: CASSPWTGVDYTF. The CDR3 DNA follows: TGTGCCAGCAGTCCCTGGACAGGTGTTGACTACACCTTC.

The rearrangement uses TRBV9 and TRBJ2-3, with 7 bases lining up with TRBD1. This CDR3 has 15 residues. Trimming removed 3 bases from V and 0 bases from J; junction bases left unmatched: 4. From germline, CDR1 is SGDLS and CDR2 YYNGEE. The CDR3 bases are TGTGCCAGCAGCGCGGACAGGCTTAGCACAGATACGCAGTATTTT. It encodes CASSADRLSTDTQYF.

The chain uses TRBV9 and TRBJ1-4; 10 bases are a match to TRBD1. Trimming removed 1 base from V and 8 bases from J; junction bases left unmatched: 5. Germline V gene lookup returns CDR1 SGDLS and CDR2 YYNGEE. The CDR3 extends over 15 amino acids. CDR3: CASSVTGTGVEKLFF. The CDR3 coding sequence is TGTGCCAGCAGCGTAACCGGGACAGGGGTGGAAAAACTGTTTTTT.

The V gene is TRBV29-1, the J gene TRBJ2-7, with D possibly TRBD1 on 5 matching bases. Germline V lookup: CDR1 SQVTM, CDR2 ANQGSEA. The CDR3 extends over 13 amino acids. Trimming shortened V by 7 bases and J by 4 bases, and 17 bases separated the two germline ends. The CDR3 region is CSAQGQGAYEQYF. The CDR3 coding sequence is TGCAGCGCCCAAGGGCAGGGCGCATACGAGCAGTACTTC.

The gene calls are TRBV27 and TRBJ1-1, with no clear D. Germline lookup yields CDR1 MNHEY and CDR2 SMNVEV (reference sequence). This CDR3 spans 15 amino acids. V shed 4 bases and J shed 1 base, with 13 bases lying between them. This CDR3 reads CASSSPPAGNTEAFF. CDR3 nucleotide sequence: TGTGCCAGCAGTTCACCCCCCGCAGGGAACACTGAAGCTTTCTTT.

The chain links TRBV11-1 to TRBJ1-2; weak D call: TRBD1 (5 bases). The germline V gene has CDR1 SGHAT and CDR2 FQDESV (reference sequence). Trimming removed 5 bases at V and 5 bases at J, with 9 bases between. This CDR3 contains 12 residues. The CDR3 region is CASSPSGYGYTF. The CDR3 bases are TGTGCCAGCAGCCCGTCAGGGTATGGCTACACCTTC. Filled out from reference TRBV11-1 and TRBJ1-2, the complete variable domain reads EAEVAQSPRYKITEKSQAVAFWCDPISGHATLYWYRQILGQGPELLVQFQDESVVDDSQLPKDRFSAERLKGVDSTLKIQPAELGDSAMYLCASSPSGYGYTFGSGTRLTVV.

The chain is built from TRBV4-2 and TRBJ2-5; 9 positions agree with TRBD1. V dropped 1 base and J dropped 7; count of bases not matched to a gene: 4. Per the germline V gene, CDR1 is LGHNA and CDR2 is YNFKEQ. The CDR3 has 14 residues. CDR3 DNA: TGTGCCAGCAGCCAAGGGACAGGGGTCGGGACCCAGTACTTC. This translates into CASSQGTGVGTQYF.

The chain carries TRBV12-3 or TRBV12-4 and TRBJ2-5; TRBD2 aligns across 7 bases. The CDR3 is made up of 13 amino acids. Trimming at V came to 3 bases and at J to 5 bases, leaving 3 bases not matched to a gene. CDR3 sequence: CASSLMGGETQYF. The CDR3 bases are TGTGCCAGCAGTTTGATGGGGGGGGAGACCCAGTACTTC.

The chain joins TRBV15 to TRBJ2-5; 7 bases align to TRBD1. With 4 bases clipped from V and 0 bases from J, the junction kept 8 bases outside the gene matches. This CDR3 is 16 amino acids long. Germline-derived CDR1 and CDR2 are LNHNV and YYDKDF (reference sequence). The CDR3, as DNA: TGTGCCACCAGCAACCTTGACAGGGCCCACCAAGAGACCCAGTACTTC. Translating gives CATSNLDRAHQETQYF. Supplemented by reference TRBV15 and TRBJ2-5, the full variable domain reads DAMVIQNPRYQVTQFGKPVTLSCSQTLNHNVMYWYQQKSSQAPKLLFHYYDKDFNNEADTPDNFQSRRPNTSFCFLDIRSPGLGDTAMYLCATSNLDRAHQETQYFGPGTRLLVL.

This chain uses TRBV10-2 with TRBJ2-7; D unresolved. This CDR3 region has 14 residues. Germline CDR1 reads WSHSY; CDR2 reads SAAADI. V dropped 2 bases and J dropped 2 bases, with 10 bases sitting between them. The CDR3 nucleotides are TGCGCCAGCAGTGAGGTCGCGGCTACCTACGAGCAGTACTTC. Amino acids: CASSEVAATYEQYF.

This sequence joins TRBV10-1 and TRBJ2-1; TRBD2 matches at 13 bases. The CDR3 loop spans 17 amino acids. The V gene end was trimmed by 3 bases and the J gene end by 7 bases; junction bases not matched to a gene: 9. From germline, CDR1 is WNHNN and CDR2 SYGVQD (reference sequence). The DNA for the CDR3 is TGCGCCAGCAGTGACGGGACTAGCGGGACCCGGGGGAATGAGCAGTTCTTC. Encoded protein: CASSDGTSGTRGNEQFF.

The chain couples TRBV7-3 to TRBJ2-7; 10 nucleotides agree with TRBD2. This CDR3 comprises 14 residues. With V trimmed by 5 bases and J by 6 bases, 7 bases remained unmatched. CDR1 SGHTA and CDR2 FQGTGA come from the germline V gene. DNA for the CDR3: TGTGCCAGCAGCCCTAGCGGGGGCTTGACCGAGCAGTACTTC. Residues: CASSPSGGLTEQYF.

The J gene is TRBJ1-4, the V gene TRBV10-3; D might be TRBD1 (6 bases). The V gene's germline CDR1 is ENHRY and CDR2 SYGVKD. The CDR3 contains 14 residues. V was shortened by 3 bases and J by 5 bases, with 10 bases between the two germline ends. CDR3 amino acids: CAISDITGNEKLFF. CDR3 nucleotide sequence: TGTGCCATCAGTGACATCACAGGGAATGAAAAACTGTTTTTT.

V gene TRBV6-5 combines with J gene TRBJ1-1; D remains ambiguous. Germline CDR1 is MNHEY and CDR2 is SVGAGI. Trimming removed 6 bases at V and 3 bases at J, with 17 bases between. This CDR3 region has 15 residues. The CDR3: CASRGGFFEYTEAFF. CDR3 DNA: TGTGCCAGCAGGGGCGGGTTTTTCGAGTACACTGAAGCTTTCTTT.

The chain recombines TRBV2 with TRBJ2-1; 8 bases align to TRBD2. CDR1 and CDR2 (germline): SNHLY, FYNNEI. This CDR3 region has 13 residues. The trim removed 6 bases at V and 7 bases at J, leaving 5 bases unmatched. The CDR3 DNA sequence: TGTGCCAGCAGGACTAGCGTCGGGAATGAGCAGTTCTTC. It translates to CASRTSVGNEQFF.

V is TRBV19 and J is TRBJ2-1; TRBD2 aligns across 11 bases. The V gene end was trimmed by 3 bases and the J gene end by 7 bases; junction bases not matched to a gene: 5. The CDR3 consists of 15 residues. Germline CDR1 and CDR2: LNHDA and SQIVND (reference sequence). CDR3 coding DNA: TGTGCCAGTAGTATTGTAGCGGGAGGGGTTAATGAGCAGTTCTTC. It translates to CASSIVAGGVNEQFF.

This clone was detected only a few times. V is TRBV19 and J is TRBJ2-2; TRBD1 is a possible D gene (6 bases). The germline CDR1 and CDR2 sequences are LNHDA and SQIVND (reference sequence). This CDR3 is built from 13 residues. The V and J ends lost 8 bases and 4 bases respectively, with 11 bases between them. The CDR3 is CASGTGSTGELFF. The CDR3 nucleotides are TGTGCCAGTGGAACAGGGTCCACCGGGGAGCTGTTTTTT.

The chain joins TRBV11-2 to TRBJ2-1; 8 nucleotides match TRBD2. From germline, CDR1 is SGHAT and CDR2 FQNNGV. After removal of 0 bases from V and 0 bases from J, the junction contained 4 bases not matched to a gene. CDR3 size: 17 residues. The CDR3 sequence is CASSLESGRGSYNEQFF. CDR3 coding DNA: TGTGCCAGCAGCTTAGAAAGCGGGAGAGGCTCCTACAATGAGCAGTTCTTC. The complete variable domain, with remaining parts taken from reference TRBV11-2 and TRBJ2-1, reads EAGVAQSPRYKIIEKRQSVAFWCNPISGHATLYWYQQILGQGPKLLIQFQNNGVVDDSQLPKDRFSAERLKGVDSTLKIQPAKLEDSAVYLCASSLESGRGSYNEQFFGPGTRLTVL.

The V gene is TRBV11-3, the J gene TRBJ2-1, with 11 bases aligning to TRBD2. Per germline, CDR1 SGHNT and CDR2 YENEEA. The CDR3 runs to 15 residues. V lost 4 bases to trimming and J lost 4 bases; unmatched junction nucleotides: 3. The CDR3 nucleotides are TGTGCCAGCAGCTCCGGGACTAGCGGTTACAATGAGCAGTTCTTC. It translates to CASSSGTSGYNEQFF.

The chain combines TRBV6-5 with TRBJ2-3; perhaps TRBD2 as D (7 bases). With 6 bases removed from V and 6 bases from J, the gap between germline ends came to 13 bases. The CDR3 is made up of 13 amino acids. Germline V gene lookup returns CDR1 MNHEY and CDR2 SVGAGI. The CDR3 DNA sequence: TGTGCCAGCAGATACCGGGGGGCGGATACGCAGTATTTT. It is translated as CASRYRGADTQYF.